The entry below describes one TCR beta chain. The germline V gene has CDR1 MDHEN and CDR2 SYDVKM. V lost 3 bases, J lost 6 bases, and 12 bases lay in between. CDR3 size: 14 residues. The healthy adult donors were HIV-negative and reported no recent acute infections or vaccinations. This sample was included in a study of shared clonotypes between healthy human individuals. Assay used: immunoSEQ multiplex PCR; TCRdb lists only in-frame clones, some missing. The table includes roughly 2.6 million clones, just over 90% detected once. The receptor comes from a man aged 18 to 29 in good health. The sample comprised naive CD4+ T cells sorted from blood. Subset specified: CD45RA+ positively selected. This chain connects TRBV28 to TRBJ1-5, with a tentative D call TRBD1 (5 bases). The CDR3 coding sequence is TGTGCCAGCAGTTTCGGGGGGGAAATTCAGCCCCAGCATTTT. Residues: CASSFGGEIQPQHF.